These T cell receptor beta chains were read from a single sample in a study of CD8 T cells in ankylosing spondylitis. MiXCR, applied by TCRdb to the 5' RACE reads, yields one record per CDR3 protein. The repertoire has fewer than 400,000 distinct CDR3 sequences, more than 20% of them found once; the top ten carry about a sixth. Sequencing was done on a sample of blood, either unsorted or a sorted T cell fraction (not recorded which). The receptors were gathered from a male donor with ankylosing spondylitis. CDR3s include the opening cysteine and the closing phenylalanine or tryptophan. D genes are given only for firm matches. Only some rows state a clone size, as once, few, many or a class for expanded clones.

TGTGCCAGCAGCGATAGCGGGAGAGGGGGCACAGATACGCAGTATTTT CASSDSGRGGTDTQYF 16 TRBV7-8 . TRBJ2-3 TRBD2
TGTTGTACTAGAGTAGGGGGGAGTTACGAGCAGTACTTC CCTRVGGSYEQYF 13 TRBV28 few TRBJ2-7 .
TGTGCCAGCAGTATTACCGGGACAGGCGACGACAATCAGCCCCAGCATTTT CASSITGTGDDNQPQHF 17 TRBV12-3/TRBV12-4 few TRBJ1-5 TRBD1
TGCAGCGTCGGTCCGGGACAGGGACTAATCTACGAGCAGTACTTC CSVGPGQGLIYEQYF 15 TRBV29-1 . TRBJ2-7 TRBD1
TGTGCCAGCAGCGATATCGGTGGGGAGGAAGAGACCCAGTACTTC CASSDIGGEEETQYF 15 TRBV6-2/TRBV6-3 few TRBJ2-5 .
TGTGCCAGCAGCCCCAGTGGTATGAACACTGAAGCTTTCTTT CASSPSGMNTEAFF 14 TRBV7-6 . TRBJ1-1 .
TGTGCCAGTAGTATAGGGGGACGGGGGAACACTGAAGCTTTCTTT CASSIGGRGNTEAFF 15 TRBV19 few TRBJ1-1 .
TGTGCCAGCAGCCAAGCTGGGTTTAGGACAGATACGCAGTATTTT CASSQAGFRTDTQYF 15 TRBV14 . TRBJ2-3 .
TGTGCCAGCAGTTCAAACCAGCGGATCCCCTACAATGAGCAGTTCTTC CASSSNQRIPYNEQFF 16 TRBV12-3/TRBV12-4 . TRBJ2-1 .
TGTGCCAGCAGCGGGACTAGCGGGATTTACAATGAGCAGTTCTTC CASSGTSGIYNEQFF 15 TRBV9 few TRBJ2-1 TRBD2
TGTGCCAGCAGCGTAAATCCCGAGGTAAACAATGAGCAGTTCTTC CASSVNPEVNNEQFF 15 TRBV9 . TRBJ2-1 .
TGTGCCAGCAGTGCAGGCATCGAGGCAGATACGCAGTATTTT CASSAGIEADTQYF 14 TRBV2 . TRBJ2-3 .
TGTGCCAGACGCCCCTTCGTAGGTTTTTGGGAGGTGAACACTGAAGCTTTCTTT CARRPFVGFWEVNTEAFF 18 TRBV30 . TRBJ1-1 .
TGTGCCAGCAGCTTAGGATTAGCGGGAGGGCCCCCCAATGAGCAGTTCTTC CASSLGLAGGPPNEQFF 17 TRBV11-1 . TRBJ2-1 TRBD2
TGTGCCAGCAGACCGGGACAGTGGAATGAAAAACTGTTTTTT CASRPGQWNEKLFF 14 TRBV27 . TRBJ1-4 TRBD1
TGTGCCAGCAGCCAAGTGTCTTCGGGGCACGTTAGTAGCTCCTACGAGCAGTACTTC CASSQVSSGHVSSSYEQYF 19 TRBV4-2 . TRBJ2-7 .
TGTGCCAGCAGCTTGGATGCTCAGCCCCAGCATTTT CASSLDAQPQHF 12 TRBV5-4 . TRBJ1-5 .
TGTGCCAGCAGTTCCCCAAGGGGAATGAACACTGAAGCTTTCTTT CASSSPRGMNTEAFF 15 TRBV28 few TRBJ1-1 .
TGTGCCAGCAGCAAAGGACGGGTACAAAATGAAAAACTGTTTTTT CASSKGRVQNEKLFF 15 TRBV7-6 . TRBJ1-4 .
TGTGCCAGCAGCCGAATGGGACTAGCGGGAGGTAGTGAGCAGTTCTTC CASSRMGLAGGSEQFF 16 TRBV11-1 . TRBJ2-1 TRBD2